A selection of T cell receptor beta chains follows, all from one sample in a study of T cells in Graves' hyperthyroidism and ophthalmopathy. TCRdb recomputed calls from the multiplex PCR reads with MiXCR, one row per CDR3 protein. The sample contains about 380,000 distinct CDR3 sequences, under 20% of which appear only once. Source material: blood. These receptors were obtained from a man in his late teens or twenties with Graves' ophthalmopathy. CDR3s include the opening cysteine and the closing phenylalanine or tryptophan. D genes are given only for firm matches. Size tells how often a clone was seen (once, few, many) or the class of an expanded clone, and some rows leave it out.

size,V,D,J,length,DNA,CDR3
NA,TRBV20-1,NA,TRBJ1-2,12,TGCAGTGCTCCCCCCCGGGACGGTGGCTACACCTTC,CSAPPRDGGYTF
few,TRBV3-1,TRBD2,TRBJ2-2,19,TGTGCCAGCAGCCTCCCGGGGCTAGCGGGGGGAAGGAGCACCGGGGAGCTGTTTTTT,CASSLPGLAGGRSTGELFF
NA,TRBV12-5,NA,TRBJ2-3,15,TGTGCTAGTGGCCGCGGGGCCGGATGGAAAGATACGCAGTATTTT,CASGRGAGWKDTQYF
NA,TRBV12-3/TRBV12-4,NA,TRBJ1-1,11,TGTGCCAGCAGTTGGAGGGGTGAAGCTTTCTTT,CASSWRGEAFF
many,TRBV2,NA,TRBJ1-6,15,TGTGCCAGCAGTGAACAGGGGCCGGATAATTCACCCCTCCACTTT,CASSEQGPDNSPLHF
few,TRBV6-1,NA,TRBJ1-1,14,TGTGCCAGCAGTGAAGACCAAAGCTACACTGAAGCTTTCTTT,CASSEDQSYTEAFF
many,TRBV2,TRBD1,TRBJ1-4,15,TGTGCCAGCAGTGCCTGGACAGGGGTTAGGGAAAAACTGTTTTTT,CASSAWTGVREKLFF
NA,TRBV20-1,TRBD1,TRBJ1-1,15,TGCAGTGCTAGGTACCCTGACAGGGTGTATACTGAAGCTTTCTTT,CSARYPDRVYTEAFF
many,TRBV18,NA,TRBJ2-5,15,TGTGCCAGCTCACCTGCTCTCGAGACCAAAGAGACCCAGTACTTC,CASSPALETKETQYF
many,TRBV2,NA,TRBJ1-3,15,TGTGCCAGCAGTGGGGACGTCCGGGCTGGAAACACCATATATTTT,CASSGDVRAGNTIYF
many,TRBV12-3/TRBV12-4,TRBD2,TRBJ2-1,14,TGTGCCAGCAGATTAAGCGGGACTAATAATGAGCAGTTCTTC,CASRLSGTNNEQFF
NA,TRBV2,NA,TRBJ1-1,15,TGTGCCAGCAGTGACGGGGGGGCCTTTCACACTGAAGCTTTCTTT,CASSDGGAFHTEAFF
NA,TRBV4-1,TRBD1,TRBJ1-5,15,TGCGCCAGCAGCCATGACCGGACAGGGGCACAGCCCCAGCATTTT,CASSHDRTGAQPQHF
few,TRBV6-4,NA,TRBJ1-6,16,TGTGCCAGCAGTGACAGTCCCCCACCTGCATATTCACCCCTCCACTTT,CASSDSPPPAYSPLHF
NA,TRBV7-2,NA,TRBJ2-3,14,TGTGCCAGCAGCCCTACTTCGGGTGCCCGAACGCAGTATTTT,CASSPTSGARTQYF